Below, one T cell receptor (beta chain) is given with its context. The antigen is unknown. None of the donors, who were healthy HIV-negative adults, had recently had acute infections or vaccinations. The sample comes from a study of shared clonotypes between healthy human individuals. Whole-study findings and limits: Generally, naive subsets (rather than memory subsets) showed larger estimated richness.

After removal of 4 bases from V and 0 bases from J, the junction contained 4 bases not matched to a gene. CDR3 size: 14 residues. Germline CDR1 SGHRS, CDR2 YFSETQ. In the sorted-subset replicate PCRs, 200 ng DNA, 25,000 to 35,000 T cell genomes, was used. TCRdb's copy holds only in-frame clones and misses some; the assay was immunoSEQ multiplex PCR. The data show roughly 2.5 million clones, with roughly nine tenths seen just once and 0.11% to 0.15% held by the top ten. The receptor's source is a man between 18 and 35 years old in good health. This sequence joins TRBV5-1 and TRBJ2-7; TRBD1 matches 7 bases. The sequenced material came from naive CD4+ T cells sorted from blood. As to subset: CD45RA+ positively selected. The CDR3 region is CASSPQGDSYEQYF. The DNA of the CDR3 is TGCGCCAGCAGCCCCCAGGGGGACTCCTACGAGCAGTACTTC.